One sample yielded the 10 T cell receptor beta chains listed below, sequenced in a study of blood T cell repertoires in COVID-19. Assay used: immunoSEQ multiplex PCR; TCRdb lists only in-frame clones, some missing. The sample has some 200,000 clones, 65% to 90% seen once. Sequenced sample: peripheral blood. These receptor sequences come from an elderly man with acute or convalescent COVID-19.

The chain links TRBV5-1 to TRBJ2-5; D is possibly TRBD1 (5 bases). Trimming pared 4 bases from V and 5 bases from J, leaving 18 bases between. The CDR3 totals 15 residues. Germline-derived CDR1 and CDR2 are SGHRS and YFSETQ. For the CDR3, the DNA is TGCGCCAGCAGCGCGACAGAGAACCCCAAGGAGACCCAGTACTTC. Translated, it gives CASSATENPKETQYF.

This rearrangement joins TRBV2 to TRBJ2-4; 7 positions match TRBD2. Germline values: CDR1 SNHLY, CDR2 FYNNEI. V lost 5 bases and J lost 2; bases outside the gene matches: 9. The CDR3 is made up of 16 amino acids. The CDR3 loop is CASSQREGLSKNIQYF. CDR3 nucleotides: TGTGCCAGCAGTCAGCGGGAAGGGCTATCCAAAAACATTCAGTACTTC.

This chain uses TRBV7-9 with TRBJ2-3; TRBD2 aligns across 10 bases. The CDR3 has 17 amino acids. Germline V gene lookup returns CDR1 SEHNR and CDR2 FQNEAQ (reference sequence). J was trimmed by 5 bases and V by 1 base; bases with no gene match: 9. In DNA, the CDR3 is TGTGCCAGCAGCTTAGGAGTAGCGGGAGGTCGGGGAGATACGCAGTATTTT. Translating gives CASSLGVAGGRGDTQYF. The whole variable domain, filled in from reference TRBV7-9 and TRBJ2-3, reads DTGVSQNPRHKITKRGQNVTFRCDPISEHNRLYWYRQTLGQGPEFLTYFQNEAQLEKSRLLSDRFSAERPKGSFSTLEIQRTEQGDSAMYLCASSLGVAGGRGDTQYFGPGTRLTVL.

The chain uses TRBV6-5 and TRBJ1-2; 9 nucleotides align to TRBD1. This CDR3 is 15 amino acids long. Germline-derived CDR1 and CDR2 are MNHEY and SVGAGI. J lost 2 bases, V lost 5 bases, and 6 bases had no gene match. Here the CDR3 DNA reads TGTGCCAGCAGTAGGAACAGGGGGCGGAACTATGGCTACACCTTC. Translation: CASSRNRGRNYGYTF.

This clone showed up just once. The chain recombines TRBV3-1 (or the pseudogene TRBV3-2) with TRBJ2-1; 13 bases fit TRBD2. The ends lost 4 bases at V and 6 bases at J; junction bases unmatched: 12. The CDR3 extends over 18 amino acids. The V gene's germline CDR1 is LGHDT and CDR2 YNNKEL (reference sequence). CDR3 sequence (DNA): TGTGCCAGCAGCCCCCGGACTAGCGGGAGTCTCCCCCCCAATGAGCAGTTCTTC. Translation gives CASSPRTSGSLPPNEQFF.

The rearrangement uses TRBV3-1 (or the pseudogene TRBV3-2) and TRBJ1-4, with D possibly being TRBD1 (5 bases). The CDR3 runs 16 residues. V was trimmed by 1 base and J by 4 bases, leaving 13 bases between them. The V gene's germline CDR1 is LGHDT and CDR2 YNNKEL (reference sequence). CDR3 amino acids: CASSQGKGNGNEKLFF. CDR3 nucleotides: TGTGCCAGCAGCCAAGGGAAGGGGAATGGTAATGAAAAACTGTTTTTT.

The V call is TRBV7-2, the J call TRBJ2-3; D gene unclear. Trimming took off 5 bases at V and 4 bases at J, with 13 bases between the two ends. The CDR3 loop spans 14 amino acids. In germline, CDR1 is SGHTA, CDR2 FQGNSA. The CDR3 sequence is CASSPPPLSDTQYF. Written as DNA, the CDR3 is TGTGCCAGCAGCCCTCCCCCCCTATCAGATACGCAGTATTTT.

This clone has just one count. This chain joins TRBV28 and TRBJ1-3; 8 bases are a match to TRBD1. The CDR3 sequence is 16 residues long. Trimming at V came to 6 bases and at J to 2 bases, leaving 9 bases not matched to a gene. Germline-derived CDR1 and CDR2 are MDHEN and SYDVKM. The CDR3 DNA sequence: TGTGCCAGCAGGGATCAGGGGGCTACGGCTGGAAACACCATATATTTT. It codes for CASRDQGATAGNTIYF.

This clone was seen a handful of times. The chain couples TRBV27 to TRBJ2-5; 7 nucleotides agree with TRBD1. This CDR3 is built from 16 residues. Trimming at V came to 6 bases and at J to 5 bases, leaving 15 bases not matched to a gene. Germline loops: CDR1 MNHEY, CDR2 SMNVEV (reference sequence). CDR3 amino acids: CASRRQGLIPGETQYF. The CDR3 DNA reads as TGTGCCAGCAGACGACAGGGCTTAATCCCGGGGGAGACCCAGTACTTC.

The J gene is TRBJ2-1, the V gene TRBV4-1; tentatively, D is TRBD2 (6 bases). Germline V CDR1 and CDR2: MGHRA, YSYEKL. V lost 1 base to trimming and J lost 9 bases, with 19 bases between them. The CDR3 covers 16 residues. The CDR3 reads CASSQVRGNRRGEQFF. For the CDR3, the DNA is TGCGCCAGCAGCCAAGTGCGCGGGAACCGCCGAGGTGAGCAGTTCTTC.